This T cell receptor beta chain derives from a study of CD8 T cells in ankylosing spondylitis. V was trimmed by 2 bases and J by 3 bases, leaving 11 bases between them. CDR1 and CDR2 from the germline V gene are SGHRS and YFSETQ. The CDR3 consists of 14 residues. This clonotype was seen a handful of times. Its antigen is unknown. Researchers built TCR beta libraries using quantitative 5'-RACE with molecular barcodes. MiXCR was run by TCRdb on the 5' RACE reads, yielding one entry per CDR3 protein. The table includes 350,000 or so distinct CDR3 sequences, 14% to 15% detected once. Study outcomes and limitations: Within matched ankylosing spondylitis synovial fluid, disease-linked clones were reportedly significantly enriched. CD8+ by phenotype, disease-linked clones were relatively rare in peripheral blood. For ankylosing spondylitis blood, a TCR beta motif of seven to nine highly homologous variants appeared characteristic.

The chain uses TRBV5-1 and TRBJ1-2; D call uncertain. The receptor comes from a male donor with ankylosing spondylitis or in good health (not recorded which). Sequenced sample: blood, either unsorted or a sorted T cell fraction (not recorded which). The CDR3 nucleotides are TGCGCCAGCAGCTTCGGGGAGAGCTACTATGGCTACACCTTC. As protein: CASSFGESYYGYTF.